This paragraph reports one T cell receptor beta chain. Its target is not known. The germline V gene has CDR1 SNHLY and CDR2 FYNNEI. Trimming removed 2 bases from V and 7 bases from J; junction bases left unmatched: 9. This CDR3 comprises 15 residues. The table came from immunoSEQ multiplex PCR; TCRdb's copy has only in-frame clones and leaves some out. The sample comprises about 77,000 clones, 85% to 90% of which are singletons, and around a fifth rests with the top ten. The sample belongs to a study of T cells in localized non-small cell lung cancer. Broader study findings: Density of T cells in blood, when higher, went with longer overall survival. Paired adjacent lung recovered a median about 60 of the top 100 tumor clones. Among the tissues sampled, uninvolved adjacent lung had the highest T cell clonality, above tumor. Only one tumor region went through sequencing, so heterogeneity may still be there.

This sequence originates from a woman aged 40 to 75 with stage I squamous cell lung carcinoma. The V and J genes are TRBV2 and TRBJ1-2; TRBD1 agrees at 8 bases. Specimen: peripheral blood, collected before any cancer treatment. CDR3 DNA: TGTGCCAGCAGTGAAACGGGACAGGCCTTGAGTGGCTACACCTTC. Translation gives CASSETGQALSGYTF. Based on the CDR3 plus reference TRBV2 and TRBJ1-2, the full variable domain is EPEVTQTPSHQVTQMGQEVILRCVPISNHLYFYWYRQILGQKVEFLVSFYNNEISEKSEIFDDQFSVERPDGSNFTLKIRSTKLEDSAMYFCASSETGQALSGYTFGSGTRLTVV.